This T cell receptor (beta chain) was retrieved from a study of shared clonotypes between healthy human individuals. Study-wide context: Each donor contributed plates that comprised three CD4 naive, three CD4 memory, two CD8 naive and one CD8 memory. Study-wide results and caveats: The small donor group covered limited genetic and exposure diversity. Naive CD4 clonotypes overlapped across a handful of donors at 4.5% to 5.5%.

This clone was picked up a small number of times. Its antigen is unknown. Naive CD8 cells lacked CD45RO and underwent positive selection for CCR7, leaving out terminally differentiated effector memory CD45RA+ cells. The CDR3 is made up of 15 amino acids. Germline assignment: CDR1 MDHEN and CDR2 SYDVKM. Between the trimmed V and J ends, which lost 5 bases and 0 bases, there was a span of 13 bases. The assay was immunoSEQ multiplex PCR, and TCRdb's table has in-frame clones only and misses some. The sample carries some 2.1 million clones, just under 95% recorded once. The sequencing sample was made of naive CD8+ T cells sorted from blood. The V and J genes are TRBV28 and TRBJ2-5; D assignment may be TRBD1 or TRBD2 (5 bases each). The clonotype was recovered from a man between 18 and 35 years old in good health. CDR3 sequence: CASSLTGTDQETQYF. The CDR3 DNA follows: TGTGCCAGCAGTCTTACCGGGACGGACCAAGAGACCCAGTACTTC.